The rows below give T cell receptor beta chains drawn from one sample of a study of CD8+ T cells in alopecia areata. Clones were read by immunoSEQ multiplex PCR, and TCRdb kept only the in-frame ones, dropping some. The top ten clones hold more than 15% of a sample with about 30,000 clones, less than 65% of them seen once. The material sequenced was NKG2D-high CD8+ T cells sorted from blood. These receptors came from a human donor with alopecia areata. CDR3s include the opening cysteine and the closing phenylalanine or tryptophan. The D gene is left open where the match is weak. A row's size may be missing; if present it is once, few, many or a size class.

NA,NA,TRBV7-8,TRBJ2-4,CASSFSITDIAKNIQYF,TGTGCCAGCAGCTTTTCTATCACCGACATAGCCAAAAACATTCAGTACTTC
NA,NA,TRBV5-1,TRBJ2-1,CASSFSSYPPYNEQFF,TGCGCCAGCAGCTTCAGTAGCTATCCCCCCTACAATGAGCAGTTCTTC
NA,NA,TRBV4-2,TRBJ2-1,CASSRQMVGEYNEQFF,TGTGCCAGCAGCCGTCAGATGGTGGGTGAATACAATGAGCAGTTCTTC
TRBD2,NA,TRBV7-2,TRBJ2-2,CASSPLSGGEVVGELFF,TGTGCCAGCAGCCCGCTCAGCGGGGGGGAGGTCGTCGGGGAGCTGTTTTTT
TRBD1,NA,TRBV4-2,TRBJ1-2,CASSLSFRDRENYGYTF,TGTGCCAGCAGCCTGTCTTTCCGGGACAGGGAAAACTATGGCTACACCTTC
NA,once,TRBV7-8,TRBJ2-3,CASSLGITERSDTQYF,TGTGCCAGCAGCTTAGGTATTACGGAACGGTCGGATACGCAGTATTTT
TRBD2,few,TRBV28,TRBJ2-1,CASSPLTVMDSGGSYNEQFF,TGTGCCAGCAGTCCTCTCACGGTGATGGATAGCGGGGGATCCTACAATGAGCAGTTCTTC
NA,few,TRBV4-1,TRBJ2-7,CASSQTVTGRLSYEQYF,TGCGCCAGCAGCCAAACCGTTACGGGACGGCTCTCCTACGAGCAGTACTTC
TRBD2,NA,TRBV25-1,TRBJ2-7,CASASGGPPGEQYF,TGTGCCAGCGCCAGCGGGGGCCCCCCGGGGGAGCAGTACTTC
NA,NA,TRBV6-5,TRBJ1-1,CASSYARYDTEAFF,TGTGCCAGCAGTTACGCCAGATATGACACTGAAGCTTTCTTT
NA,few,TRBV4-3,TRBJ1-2,CASSQVTANYGYTF,TGCGCCAGCAGCCAAGTTACAGCTAACTATGGCTACACCTTC
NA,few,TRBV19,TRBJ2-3,CASGLGTDTQYF,TGTGCCAGTGGCCTGGGCACAGATACGCAGTATTTT
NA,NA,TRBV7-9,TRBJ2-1,CASSLTGHTYNEQFF,TGTGCCAGCAGCTTAACGGGACATACTTACAATGAGCAGTTCTTC
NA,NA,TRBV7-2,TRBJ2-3,CASSLDPRVGADTQYF,TGTGCCAGCAGCTTAGACCCGAGGGTGGGGGCAGATACGCAGTATTTT
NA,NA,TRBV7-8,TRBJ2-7,CASSLPSFAYEQYF,TGTGCCAGCAGCTTACCCTCCTTCGCCTACGAGCAGTACTTC
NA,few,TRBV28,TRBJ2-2,CASSLPAGTNTGELFF,TGTGCCAGCAGTTTACCCGCCGGGACTAACACCGGGGAGCTGTTTTTT